A single count supports the clone carrying this T cell receptor (beta chain). Its antigen remains unidentified. With 2 bases clipped from V and 0 bases from J, the junction kept 3 bases outside the gene matches. The CDR3 totals 15 residues. Per germline, CDR1 SGDLS and CDR2 YYNGEE. The sample is drawn from a study of T cell responses to AZD1222 COVID-19 vaccine. Study conclusions and caveats: Possibly, clonal diversity was underestimated; donors were largely white British and included more females. In the spike-specific TCR repertoire, nearly half reportedly target unmutated variant regions. Seropositive AZD1222 recipients at baseline numbered only five or six.

The protocol was immunoSEQ multiplex PCR, while the TCRdb copy is restricted to in-frame clones and leaves out a portion. Here the sample spans about 110,000 clones, 70% to 90% being singletons. This clonotype originated in an adult in good health. V gene TRBV9 combines with J gene TRBJ2-3; 7 bases are a match to TRBD2. This specimen consisted of peripheral blood, obtained on day 0 of AZD1222 vaccination. CDR3 sequence: CASSVRLASTDTQYF. In DNA, the CDR3 is TGTGCCAGCAGCGTCAGACTAGCCAGCACAGATACGCAGTATTTT.